Below, 14 T cell receptor beta chains from the same sample are listed, as sequenced in a study of T cells in Graves' hyperthyroidism and ophthalmopathy. RNA transcripts provided the source from which TCR beta CDR3 regions were amplified. HTBI primers were employed in a first-round RT-PCR of the TCR CDR3. A single record per CDR3 protein comes from TCRdb applying MiXCR to the multiplex PCR reads. There are hundreds of thousands of distinct CDR3 sequences in the sample; roughly 45% occur only once, and 7% to 7.5% lies in the top ten. Sequencing was carried out using peripheral blood or thyroid tissue (not recorded which). Receptors originate from an adult man with Graves' disease, either hyperthyroidism or ophthalmopathy (not recorded which).

The chain links TRBV19 to TRBJ2-7; D is undetermined. TRBJ2-1 explains the end of the DNA better; the J call may be wrong. CDR3 size: 9 residues. The germline CDR1 and CDR2 sequences are LNHDA and SQIVND (reference sequence). The CDR3 sequence is CAVGTDQFF. The CDR3 DNA follows: TGTGCCGTAGGAACCGATCAGTTCTTC.

This chain links TRBV5-1 with TRBJ2-7; D may correspond to TRBD1 or TRBD2 (5 bases each). V lost 7 bases to trimming and J lost 0 bases, with 17 bases between them. The CDR3 covers 15 residues. Germline assignment: CDR1 SGHRS and CDR2 YFSETQ. In DNA form, the CDR3 reads TGCGCCAGCCGACAATCGGGACCCAGCTCCTACGAGCAGTACTTC. Translating gives CASRQSGPSSYEQYF.

The chain uses TRBV10-3 and TRBJ2-6; perhaps TRBD1 as D (7 bases). V was clipped by 3 bases and J by 4 bases, with 10 bases between them. The germline CDR1 and CDR2 sequences are ENHRY and SYGVKD. CDR3 length: 15 amino acids. The CDR3 sequence is CAISDRGAGANVLTF. CDR3 in DNA: TGTGCCATCAGTGACAGGGGGGCCGGGGCCAACGTCCTGACTTTC.

This CDR3 reads CASSSGQGTAEGRAFF. Written as DNA, the CDR3 is TGTGCCAGCAGCTCGGGACAGGGTACGGCCGAGGGTCGAGCTTTCTTT. The chain links TRBV7-9 to TRBJ1-1; 9 nucleotides agree with TRBD1. The germline CDR1 and CDR2 sequences are SEHNR and FQNEAQ (reference sequence). The CDR3 runs to 16 residues. V lost 4 bases to trimming and J lost 10 bases; unmatched junction nucleotides: 16.

The chain links TRBV10-2 to TRBJ2-7; D gene uncertain. Trimming cost V 3 bases and J 3 bases, with 6 bases left between them. The CDR3 length is 12 residues. The V gene's germline CDR1 is WSHSY and CDR2 SAAADI. The CDR3 DNA sequence: TGCGCCAGCAGTGATAACATCTACGAGCAGTACTTC. It yields the protein CASSDNIYEQYF.

This clonotype was seen a handful of times. This sequence joins TRBV7-8 and TRBJ2-5, with 9 bases that match TRBD2. Germline trimming cut 2 bases from V and 5 bases from J; bases unmatched to any gene: 9. This CDR3 region has 16 residues. Looked up from germline, CDR1 is SGHVS and CDR2 is FQNEAQ. CDR3: CASSLWTSAGEETQYF. The CDR3 bases are TGTGCCAGCAGCTTATGGACTAGCGCGGGGGAGGAGACCCAGTACTTC.

This clonotype was counted many times. The chain links TRBV24-1 to TRBJ1-1; unclear D gene. V was shortened by 0 bases and J by 0 bases, with 10 bases between the two germline ends. CDR1 KGHDR and CDR2 SFDVKD come from the germline V gene. The CDR3 extends over 16 amino acids. Here the CDR3 reads CATSDLQIGMNTEAFF. The CDR3 DNA follows: TGTGCCACCAGTGATTTGCAGATCGGGATGAACACTGAAGCTTTCTTT.

V is TRBV20-1 and J is TRBJ1-4; TRBD1 is a possible D gene (5 bases). Looked up from germline, CDR1 is DFQATT and CDR2 is SNEGSKA (reference sequence). The CDR3 is 14 amino acids. Trimming stripped 0 bases from V and 5 bases from J, with 10 bases between. The CDR3 region has the DNA TGCAGTGCTAGAGATCCAGGGCTCAATGAAAAACTGTTTTTT. Amino acid sequence: CSARDPGLNEKLFF.

The gene calls are TRBV2 and TRBJ1-1, with a weak D call TRBD1 (5 bases). CDR3 length equals 18 residues. Germline-derived CDR1 and CDR2 are SNHLY and FYNNEI. V lost 8 bases, J lost 0 bases, and 25 bases lay in between. The CDR3 loop reads CASEPIGRQNTMNTEAFF. The CDR3 nucleotides are TGTGCCAGCGAACCTATCGGTAGACAGAACACCATGAACACTGAAGCTTTCTTT.

V usage is TRBV30 and J usage is TRBJ1-1; D is unclear. In germline, CDR1 is GTSNPN, CDR2 SVGIG (reference sequence). Between the trimmed V and J ends, which lost 2 bases and 0 bases, there was a span of 7 bases. The CDR3 extends over 13 amino acids. The CDR3 nucleotides are TGTGCCTGGAGTCTTCAGATGAACACTGAAGCTTTCTTT. It translates to CAWSLQMNTEAFF.

In this sample, this clonotype turned up many times. This sequence joins TRBV7-8 and TRBJ2-7, with TRBD1 identical over 7 bases. V was clipped by 3 bases and J by 0 bases; unmatched bases: 5. CDR1 and CDR2 (germline): SGHVS, FQNEAQ. The CDR3 consists of 15 residues. The CDR3, as DNA: TGTGCCAGCAGCTTGGGACAGTCACCCTCCTACGAGCAGTACTTC. Protein product: CASSLGQSPSYEQYF.

This chain connects TRBV7-2 to TRBJ1-2, with D possibly being TRBD1 (5 bases). CDR1 and CDR2 from the germline V gene are SGHTA and FQGNSA. The CDR3 is 16 residues long. Trimming pared 1 base from V and 0 bases from J, leaving 12 bases between. The CDR3: CASSLVPTAANYGYTF. The CDR3 DNA reads TGTGCCAGCAGCTTAGTCCCGACAGCAGCTAACTATGGCTACACCTTC. The full variable domain, with the rest looked up from reference TRBV7-2 and TRBJ1-2, is GAGVSQSPSNKVTEKGKDVELRCDPISGHTALYWYRQSLGQGLEFLIYFQGNSAPDKSGLPSDRFSAERTGGSVSTLTIQRTQQEDSAVYLCASSLVPTAANYGYTFGSGTRLTVV.

The V gene is TRBV20-1, the J gene TRBJ2-7, with 12 positions matching TRBD2. The CDR3 runs to 14 residues. The junction had 10 bases not matched to a gene; V was cut back by 6 bases and J by 7 bases. Germline CDR1 DFQATT, CDR2 SNEGSKA (reference sequence). The CDR3 region has the DNA TGCAGTGCCAGCACTCTAGCGGGAGGGAGTGAGCAGTACTTC. Amino acid sequence: CSASTLAGGSEQYF.

This clonotype was seen at least ten times. The V and J genes are TRBV10-3 and TRBJ1-1, with D tentatively TRBD1 (5 bases). Germline assignment: CDR1 ENHRY and CDR2 SYGVKD. Deletions cut 10 bases from V and 5 bases from J, with 14 bases between. CDR3 length: 12 amino acids. The CDR3 nucleotides are TGTGCCACGACCGGGGGGAGGACTGAAGCTTTCTTT. Translated, it gives CATTGGRTEAFF.